This TCR beta chain derives from a study of Ad26.COV2.S vaccination and SARS-CoV-2 variants. Overall study: COV1001, an Ad26.COV2.S trial, supplied this vaccine-arm donor.

Study results and limitations: Responses of spike-specific T cells (both CD8+ and CD4+) reportedly showed substantial breadth after vaccination.

Stated treatment: 15 to 20 received Ad26.COV2.S at low or high dose, single or two shots; about 5 received placebo; per-sample allocation not given. Day 63 after the first injection of vaccine or placebo was the sampling time. Trimming left V 2 bases short and J 0 bases short, with 8 bases between. This CDR3 has 16 amino acids. In germline, CDR1 is SGHAT, CDR2 FQNNGV. On this clone: The target antigen is unknown.

Generated by immunoSEQ multiplex PCR, the TCRdb table keeps only in-frame clones and is missing some. In the table there are some 330,000 clones, about nine tenths of which are singletons. The sequence was collected from a person aged 18-65 years who received the Ad26.COV2.S COVID-19 vaccine or a placebo. The V call is TRBV11-2, the J call TRBJ1-6; D unresolved. The material was peripheral blood, obtained in a trial of Ad26.COV2.S vaccine versus placebo. Here the CDR3 DNA reads TGTGCCAGCAGCTTAACGGGAAGCTCCTATAATTCACCCCTCCACTTT. Translated: CASSLTGSSYNSPLHF.